This TCR beta chain was identified during a study of blood T cell repertoires in COVID-19. Method: immunoSEQ multiplex PCR; TCRdb's copy keeps in-frame clones and lacks some. The sample has more than 200,000 clones, about nine tenths seen once. The trim removed 6 bases at V and 3 bases at J, leaving 8 bases unmatched. Per germline, CDR1 SEHNR and CDR2 FQNEAQ (reference sequence). The CDR3 is 14 residues long. This TCR was sampled from a man aged 25-45 years in a cohort exposed to, infected with or recovered from COVID-19 (not recorded which). The sample taken for sequencing was PBMCs or T cells enriched from blood (not recorded which). The chain carries TRBV7-9 and TRBJ2-7; TRBD1 matches 7 bases. The CDR3 DNA reads TGTGCCAGCAGTTCACGACGACAGGGCTACGAGCAGTACTTC. It specifies CASSSRRQGYEQYF.